The rows below give T cell receptor beta chains drawn from one sample of a study of shared clonotypes between healthy human individuals. Clones were read by immunoSEQ multiplex PCR, and TCRdb kept only the in-frame ones, dropping some. In the table there are about 560,000 clones, roughly 79% of which are singletons. Sequencing was done on a sample of PBMCs. All receptors derive from a woman aged 35 to 49 in good health. Some clones in this sample may be carry-over from other donors' samples. CDR3s include the opening cysteine and the closing phenylalanine or tryptophan.

TRBV7-2 | CASSLAVGARFEAFF
TRBV11-2 | CATRTAASYEQYF
TRBV9 | CASTRTSTYNEQFF
TRBV5-1 | CASSSVGTVPGETQYF
TRBV4-2 | CASSQVSNGQGGSETQYF
TRBV25-1 | CASRTARDEQFF
TRBV19 | CASSRTSGMYEQYF
TRBV6-1 | CASRALAGGPEQFF
TRBV2 | CASSPPKGSYGYTF
TRBV4-2 | CASSQDYPGSEAFF
TRBV28 | CASSSSPERQPQHF
TRBV19 | CASSIGLLSGYTF
TRBV18 | CASSPPGTRASEQYF
TRBV7-2 | CASSLAAVGMNTEAFF
TRBV14 | CASSQERSYGELFF
TRBV11-2 | CASSLVPSGYNEQFF
TRBV30 | CAWSRTELVGELFF
TRBV4-3 | CASSQDPNPGLAGGHSYEQYF
TRBV7-2 | CASSRDRLYEQYF
TRBV28 | CASLSPGTTLAFF
TRBV14 | CASSQLRGQGTDTQYF
TRBV6-6 | CASTSRLEQFF
TRBV11-2 | CASSLVTRGEQYF
TRBV18 | CASSPGTGAISGNTIYF
TRBV18 | CASASWTASSYEQYF
TRBV4-2 | CASSQDSALVSYEQYF
TRBV6-5 | CASSLDTPSTDTQYF
TRBV5-1 | CASSLGRKYGYTF
TRBV10-3 | CAISEPSGTGSYEQYF
TRBV5-1 | CASSWTSGNTDTQYF
TRBV7-6 | CASSLVPGQGYEQYF
TRBV25-1 | CASSDLGTSGVGEQYF
TRBV11-2 | CASSYDRIYGYTF
TRBV7-9 | CASSTTRWQISGANVLTF
TRBV19 | CASSSRQVISGANVLTF
TRBV10-3 | CAITEARPDGEQYF
TRBV10-2 | CASSETGGSGNTIYF
TRBV30 | CAWRADSNQPQHF
TRBV5-5 | CASSLAVATGELFF
TRBV12-1 | CASSPAKQGRPQPQHF
TRBV18 | CASDRSNTGELFF
TRBV10-3 | CAISEEQALSTDTQYF
TRBV5-1 | CASSLDWVGNSPLHF
TRBV10-3 | CAISETANYGYTF
TRBV7-8 | CASSWGTSGRAQYNEQFF
TRBV15 | CATSRDLTGVQETQYF
TRBV19 | CASRASNQPQHF
TRBV28 | CASSPAGVQETQYF
TRBV28 | CASNYQRTETEAFF